This TCR beta chain was identified in a study of CD8 T cells in ankylosing spondylitis. Trimming stripped 3 bases from V and 0 bases from J, with 8 bases between. This CDR3 is 13 amino acids long. Germline CDR1 reads SQVTM; CDR2 reads ANQGSEA. Construction of TCR beta libraries was performed using quantitative 5'-RACE with molecular barcodes. Using its own MiXCR run on the 5' RACE reads, TCRdb lists one record per CDR3 protein. The sample has 150,000 to 200,000 distinct CDR3 sequences, around 13% seen once. This clonotype was detected ten times or more. Sequencing input: blood, either unsorted or a sorted T cell fraction (not recorded which). The receptor was derived from a male donor with ankylosing spondylitis or in good health (not recorded which). The chain uses TRBV29-1 and TRBJ1-1; D not resolved. CDR3 sequence: CSVDTDLNTEAFF. As DNA, the CDR3 is TGCAGCGTTGACACAGATCTGAACACTGAAGCTTTCTTT.